One sample yielded the 4 T cell receptor beta chains listed below, sequenced in a study of T cell clonality in common variable immunodeficiency. Findings and limits, study-wide: Reportedly, TCR beta sequences from common variable immunodeficiency showed fewer deletions and N-nucleotide insertions.

These receptors lack a known antigen. Sequencing was performed with immunoSEQ multiplex PCR; in TCRdb, only in-frame clones are kept and a portion is missing. The sample holds 40,000 or so clones, and no clone turns up only once. Sequencing was carried out using peripheral blood mononuclear cells. These receptor sequences come from a human donor with common variable immunodeficiency.

This clone came up many times. The sequenced fragment ends 3 residues before the CDR3 boundary, so the rest is inferred from the germline J gene. The V and J genes are TRBV5-1 and TRBJ2-1; 8 positions match TRBD1. Trimming removed 0 bases from V and 8 bases from J; junction bases left unmatched: 1. This CDR3 is 13 amino acids long. CDR1 is SGHRS and CDR2 is YFSETQ in the germline V gene. Partial CDR3 DNA: TGCGCCAGCAGCTTGGGACAGGGGTATGAG. This sequence encodes CASSLGQGYE. The full CDR3 protein reads CASSLGQGYEQFF.

This clone was recorded many times. The read stops 3 residues short of the end of the CDR3; the missing end is completed from the germline J gene. V gene TRBV19 combines with J gene TRBJ2-5; 9 positions match TRBD2. Trimming removed 5 bases from V and 6 bases from J; junction bases left unmatched: 4. The CDR3 length is 13 residues. The germline V gene has CDR1 LNHDA and CDR2 SQIVND (reference sequence). Incomplete CDR3 DNA: TGTGCCAGTAGTCCAAGCGGGGGGCAGACC. This sequence encodes CASSPSGGQT. The entire CDR3 is CASSPSGGQTQYF.

As concerns this clone: The CDR3 end lies 3 residues beyond the end of the read and is filled in from the germline J gene. V gene TRBV18 combines with J gene TRBJ2-7; possible D gene TRBD1, 5 bases. Trimming took 1 base from V and 0 from J, leaving 10 bases between them. The germline CDR1 and CDR2 sequences are KGHSH and LQKENI. There are 15 residues in the CDR3. This CDR3 reads CASSPRQGSSYEQYF. The DNA read from the CDR3 is TGTGCCAGCTCACCACGGCAGGGAAGCTCCTACGAG. The entire variable domain, with the rest obtained from reference TRBV18 and TRBJ2-7, is as follows: NAGVMQNPRHLVRRRGQEARLRCSPMKGHSHVYWYRQLPEEGLKFMVYLQKENIIDESGMPKERFSAEFPKEGPSILRIQQVVRGDSAAYFCASSPRQGSSYEQYFGPGTRLTVT.

This clone occurred a few times. The CDR3 end is not reached by the read, which stops 3 residues before it; the germline J gene fills it in. The rearrangement uses TRBV7-2 and TRBJ2-7, with 7 bases that match TRBD1. Germline V gene sequence: CDR1 SGHTA, CDR2 FQGNSA. This CDR3 is built from 14 residues. The V and J ends lost 5 bases and 2 bases, in that order; junction bases with no gene match: 6. The CDR3 DNA, read in part, is TGTGCCAGCAGCCTGCGACAGGGACCCTACGAG. It translates to CASSLRQGPYE. The full-length CDR3 reads as CASSLRQGPYEQYF.